This paragraph reports one T cell receptor (beta chain). Its specificity is not known. The data were obtained in a study of T cell responses to AZD1222 COVID-19 vaccine. The CDR3 runs to 18 residues. Trimming removed 4 bases from V and 2 bases from J; junction bases left unmatched: 14. CDR1 is LGHNA, CDR2 YSLEER, per germline. Some clones are missing from TCRdb's copy, which holds only in-frame ones; the method was immunoSEQ multiplex PCR. The sample lists around 140,000 clones; 90% were seen once. Points from the study as a whole: A reported finding is that nearly half of spike-specific TCRs target unmutated variant regions. With dominance at 160-218 and 743-854, vaccine-associated CD4 TCRs spanned spike. Just a handful of AZD1222 recipients tested seropositive at baseline. The breadth and depth of Spike-specific TCRs increased once two AZD1222 doses had been given.

The chain carries TRBV4-3 and TRBJ2-3; 8 bases line up with TRBD2. This clonotype was sampled from an adult in good health. The sample was peripheral blood, taken on day 0 of AZD1222 vaccination. The CDR3 nucleotides are TGCGCCAGCAGCCCGGGAACCGGAGTAGCGGGGTTCACAGATACGCAGTATTTT. Protein sequence: CASSPGTGVAGFTDTQYF.